A single sample is the source of the 31 T cell receptor beta chains below, sequenced in a study of cytomegalovirus exposure and HLA in healthy donors. It was with 60 Vbeta and 13 Jbeta primers that the PCR ran. Clones were sequenced by immunoSEQ multiplex PCR, and TCRdb holds only the in-frame ones, with some missing. The listing records about 120,000 clones. Specimen: PBMCs. Every receptor here comes from a man in his forties or fifties in good health and CMV-seropositive.

The chain carries TRBV14 and TRBJ2-1; the D is unclear. This CDR3 comprises 13 residues. Trimming removed 0 bases at V and 3 bases at J, with 3 bases between. Germline V lookup: CDR1 SGHDN, CDR2 FVKESK. The DNA for the CDR3 is TGTGCCAGCAGCCAAGACATCTACAATGAGCAGTTCTTC. Protein: CASSQDIYNEQFF.

The chain uses TRBV6-4 and TRBJ2-5; 8 positions match TRBD1. The DNA end lines up better with TRBJ2-7; the J call may be wrong. This CDR3 has 16 amino acids. Germline V lookup: CDR1 MRHNA, CDR2 SNTAGT. In DNA, the CDR3 is TGTGCCAGCAGCCTGAAGGTGGGGACAGGAAACTACGAGCAGTACTTC. The encoded protein is CASSLKVGTGNYEQYF.

V is TRBV7-9 and J is TRBJ2-1; a weak D match, TRBD1 (5 bases). The CDR3 runs to 16 residues. The germline CDR1 and CDR2 sequences are SEHNR and FQNEAQ (reference sequence). Trimming pared 2 bases from V and 5 bases from J, leaving 16 bases between. The CDR3: CASSLYWGGLDNEQFF. In nucleotides, the CDR3 is TGTGCCAGCAGCTTATACTGGGGCGGTTTGGACAATGAGCAGTTCTTC.

Worth noting for this clone: The junction shows a germline mismatch at one end, possibly a read error. The sample has other DNA sequences that encode this CDR3 too. This chain connects TRBV5-6 to TRBJ2-3, with 14 positions matching TRBD2. The germline gives CDR1 SGHDT, CDR2 YYEEEE. The CDR3 is made up of 18 amino acids. The CDR3 loop is CASSTRLAGGRGPDTQYF. The CDR3 DNA reads as TGCGCCAGCAGCACCAGACTAGCGGGAGGGAGGGGCCCGGATACGCAGTATTTT.

V usage is TRBV6-1 and J usage is TRBJ1-1; the match to TRBD1 covers 8 bases. This CDR3 has 10 residues. Germline V lookup: CDR1 MNHNS, CDR2 SASEGT. Trimming removed 10 bases from V and 10 bases from J; junction bases left unmatched: 5. CDR3 coding DNA: TGTGCCACCGGACAGGGAGGAGCTTTCTTT. It yields the protein CATGQGGAFF.

The chain is built from TRBV5-4 and TRBJ1-4, with 9 nucleotides matching TRBD1. J was trimmed by 6 bases and V by 3 bases; bases with no gene match: 6. The CDR3 extends over 15 amino acids. CDR1 is SGHNT, CDR2 YYREEE, per germline (reference sequence). DNA of the CDR3: TGTGCCAGCAGCTACTCTACAGGGGGCCATGAAAAACTGTTTTTT. Translated, it gives CASSYSTGGHEKLFF.

The chain combines TRBV7-9 with TRBJ2-1, with D possibly TRBD2 on 6 matching bases. Germline V gene lookup returns CDR1 SEHNR and CDR2 FQNEAQ (reference sequence). Trimming took 4 bases from V and 9 from J, leaving 13 bases between them. The CDR3 length is 13 residues. CDR3 in amino acids: CASSSGTPSEQFF. The CDR3 DNA follows: TGTGCCAGCAGCTCCGGGACTCCTAGTGAGCAGTTCTTC.

V gene TRBV7-2 combines with J gene TRBJ2-4; D may be TRBD2 (5 bases). Germline CDR1 is SGHTA and CDR2 is FQGNSA. Trimming left V 1 base short and J 7 bases short, with 11 bases between. The CDR3 spans 14 residues. CDR3 loop: CASSLVYGENIQYF. DNA for the CDR3: TGTGCCAGCAGCTTAGTATATGGGGAGAACATTCAGTACTTC.

The rearrangement links TRBV29-1 to TRBJ1-3; D is undetermined. Germline V CDR1 and CDR2: SQVTM, ANQGSEA. This CDR3 has 13 amino acids. V was clipped by 4 bases and J by 0 bases, with 7 bases between them. The DNA for the CDR3 is TGCAGCGTTGGGCGGAACTCTGGAAACACCATATATTTT. Translating gives CSVGRNSGNTIYF.

The chain recombines TRBV14 with TRBJ2-2, with 9 bases fitting TRBD2. Germline CDR1 is SGHDN and CDR2 is FVKESK. With V trimmed by 0 bases and J by 5 bases, 13 bases remained unmatched. There are 19 residues in the CDR3. This CDR3 reads CASSQEQDELAGDTGELFF. As DNA, the CDR3 is TGTGCCAGCAGCCAAGAACAAGACGAATTAGCGGGAGATACCGGGGAGCTGTTTTTT.

This chain connects TRBV7-9 to TRBJ2-1, with 8 bases fitting TRBD2. This CDR3 is 15 amino acids long. The germline V gene has CDR1 SEHNR and CDR2 FQNEAQ (reference sequence). Unmatched junction bases numbered 13, after V lost 7 bases and J lost 8 bases. CDR3 residues: CASTDPDGGAYEQFF. CDR3 nucleotides: TGTGCCAGCACCGACCCGGACGGGGGGGCCTATGAGCAGTTCTTC.

The chain carries TRBV5-1 and TRBJ2-2; possible D gene TRBD2, 5 bases. V was shortened by 4 bases and J by 2 bases, with 12 bases between the two germline ends. This CDR3 is 15 amino acids long. Per the germline V gene, CDR1 is SGHRS and CDR2 is YFSETQ. The CDR3 sequence: CASSLGVRNTGELFF. The CDR3 DNA follows: TGCGCCAGCAGCCTCGGGGTCAGAAACACCGGGGAGCTGTTTTTT.

The gene calls are TRBV7-2 and TRBJ2-7, with D maybe TRBD1 (6 bases). The CDR3 is 14 amino acids. V gave up 4 bases and J gave up 5 bases, with 15 bases separating them. Germline V gene data show CDR1 as SGHTA and CDR2 as FQGNSA. DNA for the CDR3: TGTGCCAGCAGCTCCCAAGGGGGTGACCACGAGCAGTACTTC. Translated: CASSSQGGDHEQYF.

The chain carries TRBV2 and TRBJ1-1; a possible D gene is TRBD1 (6 bases). CDR3 length: 14 residues. Germline loops: CDR1 SNHLY, CDR2 FYNNEI. Trimming pared 8 bases from V and 8 bases from J, leaving 21 bases between. CDR3 sequence reads: CASLARGGATEAFF. The DNA of the CDR3 is TGTGCCAGCCTGGCGAGGGGGGGGGCGACCGAAGCTTTCTTT. The complete variable domain, with remaining parts taken from reference TRBV2 and TRBJ1-1, reads EPEVTQTPSHQVTQMGQEVILRCVPISNHLYFYWYRQILGQKVEFLVSFYNNEISEKSEIFDDQFSVERPDGSNFTLKIRSTKLEDSAMYFCASLARGGATEAFFGQGTRLTVV.

The rearrangement joins TRBV9 to TRBJ1-3; possibly TRBD1 for D (6 bases). Germline CDR1 SGDLS, CDR2 YYNGEE. V was trimmed by 4 bases and J by 2 bases, leaving 16 bases between them. This CDR3 has 16 residues. The DNA of the CDR3 is TGTGCCAGCAGCTCCGACCTCAGGGGAACTGGAAACACCATATATTTT. Residues: CASSSDLRGTGNTIYF. Using reference TRBV9 and TRBJ1-3 for the parts outside the CDR3, the full variable domain is DSGVTQTPKHLITATGQRVTLRCSPRSGDLSVYWYQQSLDQGLQFLIQYYNGEERAKGNILERFSAQQFPDLHSELNLSSLELGDSALYFCASSSDLRGTGNTIYFGEGSWLTVV.

The genes are TRBV4-2 and TRBJ2-3; TRBD2 matches 13 bases. V gave up 4 bases and J gave up 5 bases; unmatched junction bases: 9. This CDR3 contains 17 residues. The germline CDR1 and CDR2 sequences are LGHNA and YNFKEQ. CDR3 nucleotide sequence: TGTGCCAGCAGCCGACGGACTAGCGGGAGAGTGAGAGATACGCAGTATTTT. Its protein product is CASSRRTSGRVRDTQYF.

The genes are TRBV18 and TRBJ1-1; TRBD1 might be the D (6 bases). Germline loops: CDR1 KGHSH, CDR2 LQKENI. V shed 3 bases and J shed 4 bases, with 18 bases lying between them. The CDR3 runs to 16 residues. The CDR3 DNA sequence: TGTGCCAGCTCACCCACGGGGCAGGGGTTGGTCACTGAAGCTTTCTTT. Protein sequence: CASSPTGQGLVTEAFF.

The rearrangement uses TRBV30 and TRBJ1-1, with D possibly being TRBD1 (5 bases). CDR3 length: 11 residues. V lost 2 bases and J lost 4, with 5 bases in between. The germline V gene has CDR1 GTSNPN and CDR2 SVGIG (reference sequence). The CDR3 spells CAWSRGTEAFF. CDR3 sequence (DNA): TGTGCCTGGAGTAGGGGCACTGAAGCTTTCTTT. Together with reference TRBV30 and TRBJ1-1, the CDR3 gives the full variable domain: SQTIHQWPATLVQPVGSPLSLECTVEGTSNPNLYWYRQAAGRGLQLLFYSVGIGQISSEVPQNLSASRPQDRQFILSSKKLLLSDSGFYLCAWSRGTEAFFGQGTRLTVV.

This chain links TRBV5-1 with TRBJ2-7; the match to TRBD1 covers 7 bases. Germline lookup yields CDR1 SGHRS and CDR2 YFSETQ. The CDR3 extends over 15 amino acids. Germline trimming cut 0 bases from V and 3 bases from J; bases unmatched to any gene: 6. The CDR3 DNA reads TGCGCCAGCAGCTTGGGCCGGGACAGCTTCTACGAGCAGTACTTC. This encodes CASSLGRDSFYEQYF.

The chain carries TRBV28 and TRBJ1-2, with D maybe TRBD1 (6 bases). V lost 4 bases and J 4 bases, leaving 16 bases between the germline ends. The germline V gene has CDR1 MDHEN and CDR2 SYDVKM. The CDR3 extends over 15 amino acids. This chain's CDR3 is CASSWARGSSYGYTF. The CDR3 DNA follows: TGTGCCAGCAGTTGGGCAAGGGGGAGTAGCTATGGCTACACCTTC.

The chain carries TRBV7-3 and TRBJ2-3; 15 bases map to TRBD2. The CDR3 contains 17 residues. The germline V gene has CDR1 SGHTA and CDR2 FQGTGA. V was clipped by 5 bases and J by 6 bases; unmatched bases: 9. The CDR3 sequence: CASSPEGLAGGRDTQYF. CDR3 in DNA: TGTGCCAGCAGCCCAGAGGGACTAGCGGGAGGTCGGGATACGCAGTATTTT.

The V and J genes are TRBV4-3 and TRBJ1-6; D may be TRBD1 (6 bases). Germline loops: CDR1 LGHNA, CDR2 YSLEER. V lost 1 base and J 9 bases, leaving 19 bases between the germline ends. The CDR3 runs to 17 residues. CDR3 amino acids: CASSQVITGTVGSPLHF. Written as DNA, the CDR3 is TGCGCCAGCAGCCAAGTAATAACAGGGACGGTCGGTTCACCCCTCCACTTT.

The CDR3 protein is CASSLGTGGGYEQYF. The CDR3 nucleotides are TGCGCCAGCAGCTTGGGGACAGGGGGTGGCTACGAGCAGTACTTC. V gene TRBV5-1 combines with J gene TRBJ2-7, with 10 nucleotides matching TRBD1. Germline CDR1 SGHRS, CDR2 YFSETQ. V trimming: 0 bases; J trimming: 3 bases; junction bases outside the gene matches: 3. This CDR3 comprises 15 residues.

This sequence joins TRBV4-3 and TRBJ1-4; D not resolved. The CDR3 consists of 15 residues. Germline values: CDR1 LGHNA, CDR2 YSLEER. V shed 0 bases and J shed 2 bases, with 7 bases lying between them. The chain's CDR3 is CASSQDGGTNEKLFF. As DNA, the CDR3 is TGCGCCAGCAGCCAAGATGGTGGCACTAATGAAAAACTGTTTTTT.

This sequence joins TRBV5-1 and TRBJ2-1; no firm D call. The germline V gene has CDR1 SGHRS and CDR2 YFSETQ. Trimming stripped 4 bases from V and 6 bases from J, with 17 bases between. The CDR3 runs to 15 residues. CDR3 sequence reads: CASSLGQPTPNEQFF. As DNA, the CDR3 is TGCGCCAGCAGCCTTGGGCAGCCCACCCCCAATGAGCAGTTCTTC.

DNA of the CDR3: TGCAGCGTCTGGACAGGGCAGGCTCAGCCCCAGCATTTT. Translated, it gives CSVWTGQAQPQHF. This sequence joins TRBV29-1 and TRBJ1-5, with 8 bases matching TRBD1. CDR1 is SQVTM and CDR2 is ANQGSEA in the germline V gene. CDR3 length equals 13 residues. Unmatched junction bases numbered 7, after V lost 6 bases and J lost 6 bases.

CDR3 sequence: CAIRRTGDAGYEQYF. The DNA of the CDR3 is TGTGCCATCAGGAGGACAGGGGACGCTGGCTACGAGCAGTACTTC. This chain links TRBV10-3 with TRBJ2-7; 9 bases agree with TRBD1. CDR1 and CDR2 from the germline V gene are ENHRY and SYGVKD. The junction had 9 bases not matched to a gene; V was cut back by 6 bases and J by 3 bases. The CDR3 spans 15 residues.

The DNA of the CDR3 is TGTGCCAGCAGCCGGGATGGCACTGAAGCTTTCTTT. It specifies CASSRDGTEAFF. This sequence joins TRBV6-1 and TRBJ1-1; D is ambiguous. Germline assignment: CDR1 MNHNS and CDR2 SASEGT. This CDR3 contains 12 residues. Trimming removed 6 bases at V and 4 bases at J, with 9 bases between.

The J gene is TRBJ2-7, the V gene TRBV5-4; no reliable D call. V lost 8 bases and J lost 4, with 16 bases in between. The CDR3 loop spans 13 amino acids. Germline CDR1 is SGHNT and CDR2 is YYREEE (reference sequence). The CDR3 here is CARIRQVQYEQYF. CDR3 bases: TGTGCCAGGATTCGGCAGGTACAATACGAGCAGTACTTC. Full variable domain (rest looked up from reference TRBV5-4 and TRBJ2-7): ETGVTQSPTHLIKTRGQQVTLRCSSQSGHNTVSWYQQALGQGPQFIFQYYREEENGRGNFPPRFSGLQFPNYSSELNVNALELDDSALYLCARIRQVQYEQYFGPGTRLTVT.

The chain joins TRBV11-3 to TRBJ2-1; 7 nucleotides align to TRBD2. Germline V gene lookup returns CDR1 SGHNT and CDR2 YENEEA. V was clipped by 4 bases and J by 10 bases; unmatched bases: 4. This CDR3 has 12 residues. The CDR3 loop is CASSSREKEQFF. CDR3 coding DNA: TGTGCCAGCAGCTCGCGGGAGAAGGAGCAGTTCTTC.

About this clone itself: Mismatch with germline at one junction end may stem from a read error. V is TRBV7-6 and J is TRBJ2-3; 9 nucleotides agree with TRBD2. The CDR3 has 14 residues. The germline V gene has CDR1 SGHVS and CDR2 FNYEAQ. The CDR3 DNA reads as TGTGCCAGCAGCGGTAGCGGGAGCAGAGATACGCAGTATTTT. Protein product: CASSGSGSRDTQYF.